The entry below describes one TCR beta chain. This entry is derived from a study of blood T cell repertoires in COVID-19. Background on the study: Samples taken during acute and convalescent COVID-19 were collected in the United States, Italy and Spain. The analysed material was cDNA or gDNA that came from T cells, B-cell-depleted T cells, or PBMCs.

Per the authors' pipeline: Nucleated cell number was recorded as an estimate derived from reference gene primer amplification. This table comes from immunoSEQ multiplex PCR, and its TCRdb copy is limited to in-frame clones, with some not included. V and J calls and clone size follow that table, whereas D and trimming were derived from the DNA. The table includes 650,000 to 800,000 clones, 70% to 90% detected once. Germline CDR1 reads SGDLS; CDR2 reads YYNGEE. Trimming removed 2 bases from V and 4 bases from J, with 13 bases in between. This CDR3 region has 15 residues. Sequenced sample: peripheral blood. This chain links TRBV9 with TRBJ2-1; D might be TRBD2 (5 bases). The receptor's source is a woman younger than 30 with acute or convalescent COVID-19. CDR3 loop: CASSVEAEKYNEQFF. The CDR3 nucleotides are TGTGCCAGCAGCGTCGAAGCGGAGAAATACAATGAGCAGTTCTTC.